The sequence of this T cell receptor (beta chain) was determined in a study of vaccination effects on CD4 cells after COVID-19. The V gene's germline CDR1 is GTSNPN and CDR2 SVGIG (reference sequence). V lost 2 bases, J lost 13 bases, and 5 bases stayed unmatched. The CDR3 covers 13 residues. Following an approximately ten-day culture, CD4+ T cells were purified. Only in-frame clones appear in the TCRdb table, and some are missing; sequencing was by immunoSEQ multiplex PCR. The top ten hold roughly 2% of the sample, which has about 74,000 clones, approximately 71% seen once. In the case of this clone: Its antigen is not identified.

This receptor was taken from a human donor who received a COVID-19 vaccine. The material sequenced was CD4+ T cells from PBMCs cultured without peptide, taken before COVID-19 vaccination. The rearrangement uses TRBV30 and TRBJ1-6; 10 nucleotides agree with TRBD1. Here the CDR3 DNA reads TGTGCCTGGAGTAGACAGGGGGCGCCGCCCCTCCACTTT. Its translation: CAWSRQGAPPLHF. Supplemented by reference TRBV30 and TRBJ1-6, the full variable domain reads SQTIHQWPATLVQPVGSPLSLECTVEGTSNPNLYWYRQAAGRGLQLLFYSVGIGQISSEVPQNLSASRPQDRQFILSSKKLLLSDSGFYLCAWSRQGAPPLHFGNGTRLTVT.